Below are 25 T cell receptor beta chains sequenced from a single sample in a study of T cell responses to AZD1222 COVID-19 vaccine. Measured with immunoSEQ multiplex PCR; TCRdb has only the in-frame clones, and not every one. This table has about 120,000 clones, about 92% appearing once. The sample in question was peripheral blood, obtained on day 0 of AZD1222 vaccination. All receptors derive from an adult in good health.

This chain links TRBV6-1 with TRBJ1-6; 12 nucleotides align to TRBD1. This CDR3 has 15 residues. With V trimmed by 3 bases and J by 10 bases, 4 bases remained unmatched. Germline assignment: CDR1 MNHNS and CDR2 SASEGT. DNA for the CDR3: TGTGCCAGCAGTGACCGGGACAGGGGGCAATCACCCCTCCACTTT. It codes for CASSDRDRGQSPLHF.

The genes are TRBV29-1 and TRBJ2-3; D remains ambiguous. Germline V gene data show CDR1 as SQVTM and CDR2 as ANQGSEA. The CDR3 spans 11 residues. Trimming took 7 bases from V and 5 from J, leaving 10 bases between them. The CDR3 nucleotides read TGCAGCGAACGGTCCGGAGATACGCAGTATTTT. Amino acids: CSERSGDTQYF.

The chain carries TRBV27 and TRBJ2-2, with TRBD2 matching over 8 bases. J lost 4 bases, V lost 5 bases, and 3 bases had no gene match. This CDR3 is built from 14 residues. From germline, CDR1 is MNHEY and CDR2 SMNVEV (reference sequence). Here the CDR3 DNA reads TGTGCCAGCAGTCCACTAGCGGCCACCGGGGAGCTGTTTTTT. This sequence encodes CASSPLAATGELFF.

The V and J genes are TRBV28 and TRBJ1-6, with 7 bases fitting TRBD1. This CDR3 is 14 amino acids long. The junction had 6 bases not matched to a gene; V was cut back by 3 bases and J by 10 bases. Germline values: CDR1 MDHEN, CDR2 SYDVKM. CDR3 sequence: CASSLTGLGSPLHF. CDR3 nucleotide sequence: TGTGCCAGCAGTTTGACAGGGTTGGGGTCACCCCTCCACTTT.

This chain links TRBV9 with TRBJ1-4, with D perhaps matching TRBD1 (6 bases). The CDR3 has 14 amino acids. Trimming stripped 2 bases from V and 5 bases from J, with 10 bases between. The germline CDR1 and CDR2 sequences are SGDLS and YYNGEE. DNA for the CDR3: TGTGCCAGCAGCGTTGGGCAGGGGAATGAAAAACTGTTTTTT. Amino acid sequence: CASSVGQGNEKLFF.

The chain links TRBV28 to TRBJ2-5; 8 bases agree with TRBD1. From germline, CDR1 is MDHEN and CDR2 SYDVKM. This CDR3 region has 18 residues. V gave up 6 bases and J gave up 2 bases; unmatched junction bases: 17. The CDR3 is CASSSPFYRTGPQETQYF. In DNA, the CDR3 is TGTGCCAGCAGCTCACCCTTCTATAGGACAGGGCCACAAGAGACCCAGTACTTC.

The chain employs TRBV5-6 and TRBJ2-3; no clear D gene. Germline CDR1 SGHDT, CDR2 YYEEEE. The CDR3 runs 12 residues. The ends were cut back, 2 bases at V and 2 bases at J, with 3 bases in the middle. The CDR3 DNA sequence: TGTGCCAGCAGCTTACCCACAGATACGCAGTATTTT. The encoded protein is CASSLPTDTQYF.

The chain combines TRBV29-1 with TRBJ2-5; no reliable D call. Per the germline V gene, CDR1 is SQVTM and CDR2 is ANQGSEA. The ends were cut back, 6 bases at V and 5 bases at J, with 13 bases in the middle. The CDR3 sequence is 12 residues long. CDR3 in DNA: TGCAGCGTCTCCGTAAGGTCCGAGACCCAGTACTTC. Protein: CSVSVRSETQYF.

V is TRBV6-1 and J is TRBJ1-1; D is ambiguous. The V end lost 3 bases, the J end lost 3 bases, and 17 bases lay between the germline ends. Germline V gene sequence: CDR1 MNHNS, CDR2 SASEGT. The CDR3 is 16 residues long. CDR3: CASSDPTSGRHTEAFF. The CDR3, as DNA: TGTGCCAGCAGTGACCCCACCTCCGGTAGGCACACTGAAGCTTTCTTT.

The chain's CDR3 is CASSLGRRDSSFSYEQYF. In DNA form, the CDR3 reads TGTGCCAGCAGCTTAGGGAGGAGGGACAGCAGTTTTTCCTACGAGCAGTACTTC. The V call is TRBV11-2, the J call TRBJ2-7, with TRBD1 as a possible D gene (7 bases). V was shortened by 1 base and J by 1 base, with 20 bases between the two germline ends. Germline CDR1 is SGHAT and CDR2 is FQNNGV. This CDR3 is built from 18 residues.

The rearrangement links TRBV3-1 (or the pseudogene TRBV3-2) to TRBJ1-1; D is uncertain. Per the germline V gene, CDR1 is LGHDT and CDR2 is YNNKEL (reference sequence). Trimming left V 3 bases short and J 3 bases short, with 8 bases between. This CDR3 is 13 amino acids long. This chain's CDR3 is CASSHEWDTEAFF. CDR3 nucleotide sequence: TGTGCCAGCAGCCACGAGTGGGACACTGAAGCTTTCTTT.

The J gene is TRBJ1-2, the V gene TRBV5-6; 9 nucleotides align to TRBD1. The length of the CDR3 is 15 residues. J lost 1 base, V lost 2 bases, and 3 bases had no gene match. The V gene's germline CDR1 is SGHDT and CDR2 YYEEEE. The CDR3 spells CASSLETGGNYGYTF. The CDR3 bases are TGTGCCAGCAGCTTAGAGACAGGGGGTAACTATGGCTACACCTTC.

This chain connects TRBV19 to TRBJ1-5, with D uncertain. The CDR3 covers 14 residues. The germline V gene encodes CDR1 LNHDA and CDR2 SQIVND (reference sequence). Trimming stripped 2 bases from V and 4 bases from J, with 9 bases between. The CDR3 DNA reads TGTGCCAGTAGTATAATTTTTTATAATCAGCCCCAGCATTTT. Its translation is CASSIIFYNQPQHF.

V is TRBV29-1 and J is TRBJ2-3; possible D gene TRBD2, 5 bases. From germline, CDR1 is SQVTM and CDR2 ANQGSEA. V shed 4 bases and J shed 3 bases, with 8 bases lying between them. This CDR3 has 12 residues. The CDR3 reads CSVGTSTDTQYF. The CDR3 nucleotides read TGCAGCGTTGGGACTTCTACAGATACGCAGTATTTT.

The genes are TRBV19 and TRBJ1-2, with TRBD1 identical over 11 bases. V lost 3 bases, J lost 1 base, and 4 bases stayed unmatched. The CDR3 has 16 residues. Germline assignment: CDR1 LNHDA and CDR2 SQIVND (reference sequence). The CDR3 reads CASSIQGTGGNYGYTF. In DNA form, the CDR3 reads TGTGCCAGTAGTATTCAAGGGACAGGGGGTAACTATGGCTACACCTTC.

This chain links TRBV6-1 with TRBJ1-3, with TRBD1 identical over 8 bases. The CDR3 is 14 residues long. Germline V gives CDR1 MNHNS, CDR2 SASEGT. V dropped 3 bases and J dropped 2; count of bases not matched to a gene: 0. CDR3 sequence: CASSETGAGNTIYF. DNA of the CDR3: TGTGCCAGCAGTGAGACAGGGGCTGGAAACACCATATATTTT.

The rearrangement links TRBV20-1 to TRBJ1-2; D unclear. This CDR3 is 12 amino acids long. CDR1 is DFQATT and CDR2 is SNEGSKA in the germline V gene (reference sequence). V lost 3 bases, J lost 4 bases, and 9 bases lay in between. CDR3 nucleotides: TGCAGTGCTAGTCCAGACCGCTATGGCTACACCTTC. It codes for CSASPDRYGYTF.

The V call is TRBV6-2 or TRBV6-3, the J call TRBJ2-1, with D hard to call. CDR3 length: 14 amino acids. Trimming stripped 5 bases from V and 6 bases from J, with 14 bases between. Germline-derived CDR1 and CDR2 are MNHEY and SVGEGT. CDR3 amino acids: CASSTPVSSNEQFF. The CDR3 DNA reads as TGTGCCAGCAGTACCCCCGTTTCCAGCAATGAGCAGTTCTTC.

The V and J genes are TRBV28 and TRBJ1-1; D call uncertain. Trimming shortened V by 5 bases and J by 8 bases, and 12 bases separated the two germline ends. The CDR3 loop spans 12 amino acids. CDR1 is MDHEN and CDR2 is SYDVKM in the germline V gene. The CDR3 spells CASSPYSWEAFF. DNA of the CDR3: TGTGCCAGCAGTCCCTACAGTTGGGAAGCTTTCTTT. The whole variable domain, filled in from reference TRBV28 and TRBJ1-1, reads DVKVTQSSRYLVKRTGEKVFLECVQDMDHENMFWYRQDPGLGLRLIYFSYDVKMKEKGDIPEGYSVSREKKERFSLILESASTNQTSMYLCASSPYSWEAFFGQGTRLTVV.

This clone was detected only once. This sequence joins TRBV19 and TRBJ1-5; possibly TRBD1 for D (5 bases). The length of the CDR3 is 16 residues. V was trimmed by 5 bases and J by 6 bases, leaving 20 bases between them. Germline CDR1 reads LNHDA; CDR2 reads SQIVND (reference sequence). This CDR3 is CASSRDPWQDPQPQHF. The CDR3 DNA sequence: TGTGCCAGTAGTCGGGACCCTTGGCAGGACCCTCAGCCCCAGCATTTT. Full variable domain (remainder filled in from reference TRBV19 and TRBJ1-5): DGGITQSPKYLFRKEGQNVTLSCEQNLNHDAMYWYRQDPGQGLRLIYYSQIVNDFQKGDIAEGYSVSREKKESFPLTVTSAQKNPTAFYLCASSRDPWQDPQPQHFGDGTRLSIL.

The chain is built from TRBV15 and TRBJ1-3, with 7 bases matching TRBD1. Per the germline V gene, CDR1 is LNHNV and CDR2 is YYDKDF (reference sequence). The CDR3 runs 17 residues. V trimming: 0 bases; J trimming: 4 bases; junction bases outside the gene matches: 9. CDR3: CATSRDPDRSAGNTIYF. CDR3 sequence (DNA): TGTGCCACCAGCAGAGATCCGGACAGGTCCGCCGGAAACACCATATATTTT.

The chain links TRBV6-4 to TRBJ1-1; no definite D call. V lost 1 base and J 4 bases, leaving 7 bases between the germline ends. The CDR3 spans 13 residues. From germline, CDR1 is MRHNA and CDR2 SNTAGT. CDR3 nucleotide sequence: TGTGCCAGCAGTGACTTATGGGGCACTGAAGCTTTCTTT. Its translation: CASSDLWGTEAFF.

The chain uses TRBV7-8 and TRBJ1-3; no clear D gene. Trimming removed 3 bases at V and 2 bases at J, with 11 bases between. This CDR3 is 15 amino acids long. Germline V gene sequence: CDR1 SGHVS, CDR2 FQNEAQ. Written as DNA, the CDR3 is TGTGCCAGCAGCTTTGTCCCCAACGCTGGAAACACCATATATTTT. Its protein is CASSFVPNAGNTIYF.

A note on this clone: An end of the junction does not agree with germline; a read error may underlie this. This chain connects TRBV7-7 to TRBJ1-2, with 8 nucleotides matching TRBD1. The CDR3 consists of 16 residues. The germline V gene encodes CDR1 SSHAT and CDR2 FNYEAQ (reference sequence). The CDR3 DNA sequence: TGTGCTAGCAGCTTGGACAGGGATTCAGCTAACTATGGCTACACCTTC. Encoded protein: CASSLDRDSANYGYTF.

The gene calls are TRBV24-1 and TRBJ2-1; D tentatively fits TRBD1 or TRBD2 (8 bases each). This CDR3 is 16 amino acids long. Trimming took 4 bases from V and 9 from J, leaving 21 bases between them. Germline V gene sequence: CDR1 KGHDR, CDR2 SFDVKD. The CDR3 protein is CATSERQGTRSREQFF. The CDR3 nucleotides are TGTGCCACCAGTGAAAGACAGGGGACTAGAAGTCGTGAGCAGTTCTTC.